One sample yielded the 26 T cell receptor beta chains listed below, sequenced in a study of blood T cell repertoires in COVID-19. Sequenced by immunoSEQ multiplex PCR; TCRdb stores in-frame clones only, minus some. The sample has around 100,000 clones, approximately 80% seen once. The sample taken for sequencing was peripheral blood. Receptors were obtained from a woman in her seventies with acute or convalescent COVID-19.

This chain joins TRBV3-1 (or the pseudogene TRBV3-2) and TRBJ2-7; D gene unclear. The CDR3 has 15 amino acids. CDR1 and CDR2 from the germline V gene are LGHDT and YNNKEL (reference sequence). The V end lost 1 base, the J end lost 0 bases, and 10 bases lay between the germline ends. In DNA, the CDR3 is TGTGCCAGCAGCCAAGGATCGGTTGGCTCCTACGAGCAGTACTTC. This sequence encodes CASSQGSVGSYEQYF.

The chain uses TRBV6-4 and TRBJ1-6; TRBD1 aligns across 8 bases. Germline CDR1 MRHNA, CDR2 SNTAGT. This CDR3 is built from 15 residues. V lost 6 bases to trimming and J lost 10 bases; unmatched junction nucleotides: 11. The CDR3 DNA reads TGTGCCAGCAGATACAGGACAGGGAATAGGTCACCCCTCCACTTT. Translated, it gives CASRYRTGNRSPLHF.

The chain is built from TRBV2 and TRBJ1-1; TRBD1 might be the D (6 bases). CDR3 length: 13 residues. Germline assignment: CDR1 SNHLY and CDR2 FYNNEI. With 7 bases removed from V and 3 bases from J, the gap between germline ends came to 12 bases. CDR3 protein: CASTQGGDTEAFF. The CDR3 coding sequence is TGTGCCAGCACCCAAGGGGGGGACACTGAAGCTTTCTTT.

The gene calls are TRBV9 and TRBJ1-4, with D possibly matching TRBD1 (5 bases). V lost 3 bases, J lost 5 bases, and 11 bases lay in between. Germline V gene data show CDR1 as SGDLS and CDR2 as YYNGEE. The CDR3 is made up of 14 amino acids. The CDR3 nucleotides read TGTGCCAGCAGCGCTCGGGGGGACAATGAAAAACTGTTTTTT. It yields the protein CASSARGDNEKLFF.

The chain links TRBV20-1 to TRBJ2-7, with D possibly being TRBD1 (6 bases). The ends were cut back, 3 bases at V and 5 bases at J, with 20 bases in the middle. The CDR3 is made up of 15 amino acids. The germline V gene encodes CDR1 DFQATT and CDR2 SNEGSKA (reference sequence). The CDR3 sequence is CSASPDRNPSDEQYF. The CDR3 bases are TGCAGTGCTAGTCCCGACAGGAATCCTTCCGACGAGCAGTACTTC.

The rearrangement links TRBV30 to TRBJ2-3; 7 nucleotides match TRBD2. From germline, CDR1 is GTSNPN and CDR2 SVGIG (reference sequence). This CDR3 region has 14 residues. After removal of 3 bases from V and 2 bases from J, the junction contained 5 bases not matched to a gene. In nucleotides, the CDR3 is TGTGCCTGGAGGGGGGGAGGGCCCACAGATACGCAGTATTTT. Protein sequence: CAWRGGGPTDTQYF. Variable domain in full (rest from reference TRBV30 and TRBJ2-3): SQTIHQWPATLVQPVGSPLSLECTVEGTSNPNLYWYRQAAGRGLQLLFYSVGIGQISSEVPQNLSASRPQDRQFILSSKKLLLSDSGFYLCAWRGGGPTDTQYFGPGTRLTVL.

The chain uses TRBV24-1 and TRBJ2-3, with 9 positions matching TRBD1. Germline V gene lookup returns CDR1 KGHDR and CDR2 SFDVKD. This CDR3 is built from 17 residues. With 3 bases clipped from V and 0 bases from J, the junction kept 6 bases outside the gene matches. Written as DNA, the CDR3 is TGTGCCACCAGTGATCGCACAGGGGGCGGTAGCACAGATACGCAGTATTTT. Amino acids: CATSDRTGGGSTDTQYF.

J is TRBJ2-1 and V is TRBV24-1; 7 positions match TRBD2. J lost 4 bases, V lost 6 bases, and 8 bases had no gene match. This CDR3 is built from 15 residues. Germline V CDR1 and CDR2: KGHDR, SFDVKD. The chain's CDR3 is CATSPSGAGYNEQFF. The DNA of the CDR3 is TGTGCCACCAGTCCCAGCGGGGCGGGATACAATGAGCAGTTCTTC.

V usage is TRBV7-3 and J usage is TRBJ1-2; TRBD1 matches 9 bases. Germline V CDR1 and CDR2: SGHTA, FQGTGA. Trimming cost V 5 bases and J 8 bases; bases outside gene matches: 6. The CDR3 has 13 residues. This CDR3 reads CASSPDRGVGYTF. The CDR3 region has the DNA TGTGCCAGCAGCCCCGACAGGGGGGTGGGCTACACCTTC.

The chain has TRBV2 and TRBJ2-1, with a possible D match to TRBD1 (6 bases). This CDR3 region has 12 residues. Trimming pared 6 bases from V and 7 bases from J, leaving 10 bases between. Per the germline V gene, CDR1 is SNHLY and CDR2 is FYNNEI. CDR3: CASSPTGNEQFF. DNA for the CDR3: TGTGCCAGCAGCCCCACAGGGAATGAGCAGTTCTTC.

This chain connects TRBV6-1 to TRBJ1-4, with 7 bases aligning to TRBD1. The CDR3 contains 20 residues. With V trimmed by 3 bases and J by 0 bases, 16 bases remained unmatched. Germline CDR1 MNHNS, CDR2 SASEGT. The CDR3 nucleotides are TGTGCCAGCAGTGATGTAGGGGGCGCGAACAGAGGGGCAACTAATGAAAAACTGTTTTTT. As protein: CASSDVGGANRGATNEKLFF.

The chain carries TRBV5-5 and TRBJ1-2, with D maybe TRBD1 (6 bases). This CDR3 comprises 15 residues. Germline-derived CDR1 and CDR2 are SGHKS and YYEKEE (reference sequence). The V end was cut by 0 bases, the J end by 4 bases, with 13 bases between. The chain's CDR3 is CASSLAQGRSYGYTF. DNA of the CDR3: TGTGCCAGCAGCTTGGCACAGGGTAGAAGCTATGGCTACACCTTC.

V usage is TRBV6-5 and J usage is TRBJ2-1; TRBD2 matches at 8 bases. This CDR3 is 15 amino acids long. J gave up 6 bases and V 6 bases, and 10 bases lay outside the gene matches. From germline, CDR1 is MNHEY and CDR2 SVGAGI. The CDR3 DNA reads as TGTGCCAGCAGATTTACGACTAGCGTGACCAATGAGCAGTTCTTC. Translated, it gives CASRFTTSVTNEQFF.

The chain employs TRBV5-8 and TRBJ2-3; D gene uncertain. The germline V gene encodes CDR1 SGHTS and CDR2 YDEGEE. The CDR3 sequence is 13 residues long. The V end was cut by 1 base, the J end by 5 bases, with 8 bases between. CDR3 protein: CASSLNFGDTQYF. DNA of the CDR3: TGTGCCAGCAGCTTGAACTTTGGAGATACGCAGTATTTT.

The rearrangement joins TRBV10-3 to TRBJ1-5; D gene ambiguous. Germline CDR1 is ENHRY and CDR2 is SYGVKD. The CDR3 is 14 residues long. Trimming removed 2 bases from V and 7 bases from J, with 12 bases in between. CDR3 amino acids: CAISEGHTGQPQHF. CDR3 sequence (DNA): TGTGCCATCAGTGAGGGGCATACTGGCCAGCCCCAGCATTTT.

CDR3 region: CASSIQTGLTEKLFF. The CDR3 DNA reads as TGCGCCAGCAGCATCCAGACAGGCCTGACCGAAAAACTGTTTTTT. The chain joins TRBV5-1 to TRBJ1-4, with TRBD1 as a possible D gene (6 bases). Germline loops: CDR1 SGHRS, CDR2 YFSETQ. V was trimmed by 4 bases and J by 8 bases, leaving 18 bases between them. This CDR3 contains 15 residues.

V is TRBV24-1 and J is TRBJ2-5; 11 bases map to TRBD1. CDR3 size: 15 residues. Germline V gene lookup returns CDR1 KGHDR and CDR2 SFDVKD. With 3 bases clipped from V and 5 bases from J, the junction kept 4 bases outside the gene matches. The CDR3 here is CATSDRTGGVETQYF. DNA of the CDR3: TGTGCCACCAGTGATAGGACAGGGGGCGTGGAGACCCAGTACTTC.

V and J are TRBV19 and TRBJ2-7; the D gene is possibly TRBD2 (5 bases). The length of the CDR3 is 14 residues. Germline CDR1 and CDR2: LNHDA and SQIVND (reference sequence). Trimming cost V 3 bases and J 2 bases, with 11 bases left between them. The CDR3 nucleotides are TGTGCCAGTAGTATTGGGAGAGTAGCCTACGAGCAGTACTTC. Encoded protein: CASSIGRVAYEQYF. Complete variable domain (other parts from reference TRBV19 and TRBJ2-7): DGGITQSPKYLFRKEGQNVTLSCEQNLNHDAMYWYRQDPGQGLRLIYYSQIVNDFQKGDIAEGYSVSREKKESFPLTVTSAQKNPTAFYLCASSIGRVAYEQYFGPGTRLTVT.

The count of this clone is one. V and J are TRBV3-1 (or the pseudogene TRBV3-2) and TRBJ2-5; TRBD2 matches at 11 bases. Germline lookup yields CDR1 LGHDT and CDR2 YNNKEL (reference sequence). This CDR3 is 15 amino acids long. J gave up 4 bases and V 4 bases, and 5 bases lay outside the gene matches. CDR3 nucleotides: TGTGCCAGCAGCCCCCCAACTAGCGGGGGAGAGACCCAGTACTTC. It translates to CASSPPTSGGETQYF.

The chain combines TRBV18 with TRBJ2-2; D possibly corresponds to TRBD2 (5 bases). CDR3 length equals 15 residues. The V end lost 3 bases, the J end lost 1 base, and 9 bases lay between the germline ends. Germline lookup yields CDR1 KGHSH and CDR2 LQKENI. CDR3 amino acids: CASSPRTVNTGELFF. Written as DNA, the CDR3 is TGTGCCAGCTCACCCCGGACTGTGAACACCGGGGAGCTGTTTTTT.

The rearrangement links TRBV3-1 (or the pseudogene TRBV3-2) to TRBJ1-1; 7 nucleotides align to TRBD1. Germline lookup yields CDR1 LGHDT and CDR2 YNNKEL (reference sequence). V dropped 7 bases and J dropped 0; count of bases not matched to a gene: 2. The CDR3 has 13 amino acids. CDR3 amino acids: CASKGTVNTEAFF. For the CDR3, the DNA is TGTGCCAGCAAGGGGACAGTGAACACTGAAGCTTTCTTT.

The rearrangement uses TRBV19 and TRBJ1-4; D is unresolved. V was trimmed by 8 bases and J by 5 bases, leaving 9 bases between them. The CDR3 runs to 12 residues. Germline V gene data show CDR1 as LNHDA and CDR2 as SQIVND (reference sequence). The CDR3 loop is CASFGENEKLFF. The CDR3 nucleotides are TGTGCCAGTTTCGGGGAGAATGAAAAACTGTTTTTT.

CDR3 DNA sequence: TGTGCCAGCAGTTTCGGGGGAGGGTGGGGTGAAAAACTGTTTTTT. This translates into CASSFGGGWGEKLFF. This chain uses TRBV28 with TRBJ1-4, with D tentatively TRBD1 (5 bases). With 3 bases removed from V and 7 bases from J, the gap between germline ends came to 15 bases. The CDR3 spans 15 residues. The germline CDR1 and CDR2 sequences are MDHEN and SYDVKM.

The chain uses TRBV12-3 or TRBV12-4 and TRBJ1-1; D remains unclear. The CDR3 is 12 residues long. V dropped 4 bases and J dropped 11 bases, with 14 bases sitting between them. CDR3 protein: CASSSRDEEAFF. The CDR3 coding sequence is TGTGCCAGCAGTTCCCGAGATGAGGAGGCTTTCTTT.

The V gene is TRBV24-1, the J gene TRBJ2-5; TRBD2 matches at 7 bases. CDR3 size: 16 residues. The V and J ends lost 9 bases and 1 base, in that order; junction bases with no gene match: 13. Germline loops: CDR1 KGHDR, CDR2 SFDVKD. As DNA, the CDR3 is TGTGCCACCTCCTCAAGTAGGCTAGCGGTCCAAGAGACCCAGTACTTC. Residues: CATSSSRLAVQETQYF.

The chain is built from TRBV19 and TRBJ2-6; D is unresolved. Per germline, CDR1 LNHDA and CDR2 SQIVND (reference sequence). Trimming removed 5 bases at V and 0 bases at J, with 8 bases between. The CDR3 extends over 15 amino acids. The CDR3 reads CASSPLLSGANVLTF. DNA for the CDR3: TGTGCCAGTAGTCCATTACTCTCTGGGGCCAACGTCCTGACTTTC. The full variable domain, with the rest looked up from reference TRBV19 and TRBJ2-6, is DGGITQSPKYLFRKEGQNVTLSCEQNLNHDAMYWYRQDPGQGLRLIYYSQIVNDFQKGDIAEGYSVSREKKESFPLTVTSAQKNPTAFYLCASSPLLSGANVLTFGAGSRLTVL.